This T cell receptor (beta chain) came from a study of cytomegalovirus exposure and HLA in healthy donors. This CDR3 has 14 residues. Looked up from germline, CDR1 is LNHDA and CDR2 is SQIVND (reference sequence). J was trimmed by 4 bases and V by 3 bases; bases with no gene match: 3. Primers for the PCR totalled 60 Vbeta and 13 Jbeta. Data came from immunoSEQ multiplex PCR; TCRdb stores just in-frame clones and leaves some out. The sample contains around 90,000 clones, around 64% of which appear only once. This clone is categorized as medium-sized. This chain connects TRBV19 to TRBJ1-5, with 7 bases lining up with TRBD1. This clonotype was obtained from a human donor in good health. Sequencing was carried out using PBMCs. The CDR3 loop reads CASSIRDSNQPQHF. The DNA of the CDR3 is TGTGCCAGTAGTATTCGGGACAGTAATCAGCCCCAGCATTTT.